This TCR beta chain stems from a study of blood T cell repertoires in COVID-19. On the study more broadly: T cells, B-cell-depleted T cells, or PBMCs provided the cDNA or gDNA that served as material.

The assay was immunoSEQ multiplex PCR, and TCRdb's table has in-frame clones only and misses some. The sample carries about 270,000 clones, roughly 88% recorded once. The ends were cut back, 2 bases at V and 11 bases at J, with 13 bases in the middle. The germline V gene encodes CDR1 GTSNPN and CDR2 SVGIG (reference sequence). This CDR3 spans 13 amino acids. Input material: peripheral blood. The chain uses TRBV30 and TRBJ1-6, with D perhaps matching TRBD1 (5 bases). This clonotype originated in a woman in her 70s with acute or convalescent COVID-19. CDR3 amino acids: CAWSSREGTPLHF. The CDR3 region has the DNA TGTGCCTGGAGTTCCAGGGAAGGGACACCCCTCCACTTT.